This entry lists 27 T cell receptor beta chains sequenced from one sample in a study of blood T cell repertoires in COVID-19. The table came from immunoSEQ multiplex PCR; TCRdb's copy has only in-frame clones and leaves some out. The repertoire holds about 220,000 clones, roughly 89% seen once, with under 4% in the top ten. Source material: PBMCs or T cells enriched from blood (not recorded which). The source of these receptors is a woman in her forties with acute COVID-19.

The J gene is TRBJ1-4, the V gene TRBV19; no firm D call. CDR1 and CDR2 (germline): LNHDA, SQIVND (reference sequence). Trimming removed 6 bases at V and 7 bases at J, with 15 bases between. The CDR3 has 14 residues. CDR3 in DNA: TGTGCCAGTAGCACTCCGGGTTTAGGTGAAAAACTGTTTTTT. This codes for CASSTPGLGEKLFF.

The table lists this clone with a count of one. The chain combines TRBV27 with TRBJ1-5; 7 bases line up with TRBD1. The length of the CDR3 is 16 residues. Trimming took 6 bases from V and 7 from J; bases not matched to a gene: 15. Germline V gene data show CDR1 as MNHEY and CDR2 as SMNVEV (reference sequence). The CDR3, as DNA: TGTGCCAGCAGCTCCGCCACTGACAGGGTCCGCCAGCCCCAGCATTTT. The encoded protein is CASSSATDRVRQPQHF.

The chain combines TRBV2 with TRBJ2-2; perhaps TRBD1 as D (5 bases). This CDR3 spans 15 amino acids. The V gene's germline CDR1 is SNHLY and CDR2 FYNNEI. Trimming left V 1 base short and J 5 bases short, with 11 bases between. The CDR3 DNA is TGTGCCAGCAGTGAAGGGCAGGGTTCAACCGGGGAGCTGTTTTTT. Translated, it gives CASSEGQGSTGELFF.

J is TRBJ1-1 and V is TRBV7-3; 7 bases are shared with TRBD1. The CDR3 length is 15 residues. The germline V gene encodes CDR1 SGHTA and CDR2 FQGTGA. Trimming removed 5 bases from V and 3 bases from J; junction bases left unmatched: 9. The chain's CDR3 is CASSRGPGRDTEAFF. The CDR3 DNA reads TGTGCCAGCAGCAGGGGGCCCGGGAGGGACACTGAAGCTTTCTTT.

The chain recombines TRBV4-1 with TRBJ1-3; D unresolved. In germline, CDR1 is MGHRA, CDR2 YSYEKL. The CDR3 is 14 residues long. V dropped 4 bases and J dropped 0 bases, with 7 bases sitting between them. CDR3 residues: CASSPPGSGNTIYF. Written as DNA, the CDR3 is TGCGCCAGCAGCCCCCCGGGCTCTGGAAACACCATATATTTT.

V usage is TRBV19 and J usage is TRBJ1-6; no clear D gene. This CDR3 region has 15 residues. Trimming removed 1 base at V and 10 bases at J, with 14 bases between. CDR1 is LNHDA, CDR2 SQIVND, per germline (reference sequence). The CDR3 DNA is TGTGCCAGTAGTATAGCCCAATCCCCGGAGTCACCCCTCCACTTT. This gives the protein CASSIAQSPESPLHF.

The V and J genes are TRBV2 and TRBJ2-1; 7 nucleotides agree with TRBD2. Losses at the gene ends were 3 bases for V and 0 bases for J; bases not matched to a gene: 11. CDR1 is SNHLY, CDR2 FYNNEI, per germline. This CDR3 comprises 18 residues. This CDR3 is CASSDTLLGGSSYNEQFF. CDR3 DNA sequence: TGTGCCAGCAGTGATACGCTATTGGGGGGGTCCTCCTACAATGAGCAGTTCTTC.

This clone came up once. The J gene is TRBJ1-5, the V gene TRBV19, with unresolved D. This CDR3 is 15 amino acids long. The V end lost 3 bases, the J end lost 0 bases, and 9 bases lay between the germline ends. The germline V gene has CDR1 LNHDA and CDR2 SQIVND (reference sequence). The CDR3 spells CASSIKNYSNQPQHF. In DNA form, the CDR3 reads TGTGCCAGTAGTATTAAAAATTATAGCAATCAGCCCCAGCATTTT.

This chain joins TRBV4-3 and TRBJ1-1, with D hard to call. The CDR3 is made up of 14 amino acids. Germline V gene sequence: CDR1 LGHNA, CDR2 YSLEER. With 0 bases removed from V and 7 bases from J, the gap between germline ends came to 12 bases. DNA of the CDR3: TGCGCCAGCAGCCAAGATCGAATGAGCGGTGAAGCTTTCTTT. It specifies CASSQDRMSGEAFF.

The J gene is TRBJ1-2, the V gene TRBV6-5; 7 bases are shared with TRBD1. V shed 7 bases, J shed 5 bases, and the junction held 7 bases outside the gene matches. Germline V gives CDR1 MNHEY, CDR2 SVGAGI. This CDR3 has 13 amino acids. DNA for the CDR3: TGTGCCAGCACTCCAGGGGGATCTTATGGCTACACCTTC. As protein: CASTPGGSYGYTF.

This chain uses TRBV11-2 with TRBJ2-3, with 8 nucleotides matching TRBD2. The CDR3 has 16 residues. The V gene end was trimmed by 1 base and the J gene end by 2 bases; junction bases not matched to a gene: 5. Per the germline V gene, CDR1 is SGHAT and CDR2 is FQNNGV. The CDR3 loop is CASSLGLAGITDTQYF. CDR3 nucleotide sequence: TGTGCCAGCAGCTTAGGGTTAGCGGGGATCACAGATACGCAGTATTTT.

The chain couples TRBV5-1 to TRBJ2-7; possibly TRBD2 for D (5 bases). The CDR3 is 15 amino acids. Germline values: CDR1 SGHRS, CDR2 YFSETQ. Trimming took 2 bases from V and 3 from J, leaving 15 bases between them. This CDR3 reads CASSLDSAALYEQYV. The CDR3 coding sequence is TGCGCCAGCAGCTTAGATAGCGCAGCACTCTACGAGCAGTACGTC.

This clone was recorded once. This rearrangement joins TRBV27 to TRBJ2-5, with D unresolved. The V and J ends lost 3 bases and 5 bases respectively, with 16 bases between them. CDR3 length: 15 amino acids. Germline V lookup: CDR1 MNHEY, CDR2 SMNVEV (reference sequence). The CDR3 DNA reads TGTGCCAGCAGTTTTTGGCAGGCTCCCACGGAGACCCAGTACTTC. This translates into CASSFWQAPTETQYF.

This CDR3 is CASSKETGLSNTGELFF. The CDR3 DNA reads as TGTGCCAGCAGCAAGGAGACAGGGCTGTCGAACACCGGGGAGCTGTTTTTT. This chain links TRBV27 with TRBJ2-2; 7 nucleotides agree with TRBD1. The V gene end was trimmed by 6 bases and the J gene end by 0 bases; junction bases not matched to a gene: 10. From germline, CDR1 is MNHEY and CDR2 SMNVEV (reference sequence). The CDR3 extends over 17 amino acids.

This clone was picked up one time. The genes are TRBV19 and TRBJ2-1; 8 bases match TRBD1. The CDR3 covers 15 residues. The V gene end was trimmed by 4 bases and the J gene end by 3 bases; junction bases not matched to a gene: 5. From germline, CDR1 is LNHDA and CDR2 SQIVND (reference sequence). CDR3 DNA sequence: TGTGCCAGTAGTACACCCGGGACAGGCTACAATGAGCAGTTCTTC. Protein: CASSTPGTGYNEQFF.

V and J are TRBV13 and TRBJ2-2; D is perhaps TRBD1 (6 bases). The germline V and J ends were trimmed by 4 bases and 4 bases, with 16 bases remaining between them. The CDR3 has 16 residues. CDR1 and CDR2 from the germline V gene are PRHDT and FYEKMQ (reference sequence). CDR3 DNA: TGTGCCAGCAGCTCGGTAGGACAGTCGGTCACCGGGGAGCTGTTTTTT. This gives the protein CASSSVGQSVTGELFF.

J is TRBJ2-1 and V is TRBV13, with 10 bases that match TRBD2. Germline trimming cut 5 bases from V and 5 bases from J; bases unmatched to any gene: 12. The CDR3 extends over 17 amino acids. Germline values: CDR1 PRHDT, CDR2 FYEKMQ (reference sequence). As DNA, the CDR3 is TGTGCCAGCAGCCCCCCAGCGGGGGGGCCTTCCAACAATGAGCAGTTCTTC. The encoded protein is CASSPPAGGPSNNEQFF.

The V gene is TRBV10-3, the J gene TRBJ1-2; the D is unclear. Trimming took 7 bases from V and 8 from J, leaving 17 bases between them. CDR3 length: 13 amino acids. The germline gives CDR1 ENHRY, CDR2 SYGVKD. Here the CDR3 DNA reads TGTGCCATCACGTCCACCGGGATAGGGGGCTACACCTTC. Amino acids: CAITSTGIGGYTF.

This clone appeared a few times. The CDR3 region is CSASSGGAGSQPQHF. CDR3 DNA sequence: TGCAGTGCTAGTTCAGGGGGCGCGGGGAGTCAGCCCCAGCATTTT. The chain employs TRBV20-1 and TRBJ1-5; 8 bases are a match to TRBD1. This CDR3 is built from 15 residues. Germline CDR1 DFQATT, CDR2 SNEGSKA (reference sequence). V was pared by 3 bases and J by 6 bases, with 10 bases of the junction left unmatched.

This clone was recorded once. The CDR3 DNA sequence: TGTGCCTGTCGACAGGGGTTTAACACTGAAGCTTTCTTT. It yields the protein CACRQGFNTEAFF. The chain combines TRBV30 with TRBJ1-1, with 8 bases fitting TRBD1. Germline trimming cut 6 bases from V and 2 bases from J; bases unmatched to any gene: 5. Germline values: CDR1 GTSNPN, CDR2 SVGIG (reference sequence). The length of the CDR3 is 13 residues.

V usage is TRBV28 and J usage is TRBJ1-3; D remains unclear. The CDR3 consists of 15 residues. V lost 3 bases and J 0 bases, leaving 9 bases between the germline ends. Germline lookup yields CDR1 MDHEN and CDR2 SYDVKM. The CDR3 sequence is CASSFGVYSGNTIYF. Here the CDR3 DNA reads TGTGCCAGCAGTTTCGGGGTATACTCTGGAAACACCATATATTTT.

This chain joins TRBV24-1 and TRBJ1-5; 8 bases align to TRBD1. V shed 4 bases, J shed 4 bases, and the junction held 8 bases outside the gene matches. The CDR3 has 16 residues. Germline assignment: CDR1 KGHDR and CDR2 SFDVKD. The CDR3 DNA follows: TGTGCCACCAGTGACGCCACAGGGGGTCCAAATCAGCCCCAGCATTTT. It yields the protein CATSDATGGPNQPQHF.

This chain connects TRBV4-1 to TRBJ1-3; 7 nucleotides align to TRBD1. Per the germline V gene, CDR1 is MGHRA and CDR2 is YSYEKL. V shed 3 bases, J shed 0 bases, and the junction held 8 bases outside the gene matches. The CDR3 has 17 amino acids. The DNA for the CDR3 is TGCGCCAGCAGCCATCCCGAAACAGGGGCCTCTGGAAACACCATATATTTT. The encoded protein is CASSHPETGASGNTIYF.

The rearrangement links TRBV18 to TRBJ1-1; D might be TRBD1 (5 bases). V shed 3 bases and J shed 5 bases, with 19 bases lying between them. Germline CDR1 is KGHSH and CDR2 is LQKENI. The CDR3 covers 16 residues. The CDR3 bases are TGTGCCAGCTCACCGGTCGGCCCGGGGGTGGATACTGAAGCTTTCTTT. Protein: CASSPVGPGVDTEAFF.

This rearrangement joins TRBV5-1 to TRBJ1-1; 7 positions match TRBD1. CDR1 and CDR2 from the germline V gene are SGHRS and YFSETQ. This CDR3 has 15 residues. V lost 3 bases, J lost 6 bases, and 11 bases stayed unmatched. The CDR3 protein is CASSWQTGSGAEAFF. The CDR3, as DNA: TGCGCCAGCAGCTGGCAGACAGGGTCGGGGGCTGAAGCTTTCTTT.

A remark on this clone: In the same sample, other DNA sequences code for this CDR3. The chain employs TRBV27 and TRBJ1-5; 7 bases map to TRBD1. CDR3 size: 14 residues. Germline loops: CDR1 MNHEY, CDR2 SMNVEV (reference sequence). Trimming at V came to 5 bases and at J to 2 bases, leaving 3 bases not matched to a gene. CDR3 region: CASSPTGGNQPQHF. CDR3 nucleotides: TGTGCCAGCAGTCCTACAGGGGGCAATCAGCCCCAGCATTTT.

This clone was recorded once. The chain employs TRBV27 and TRBJ1-4; 8 bases match TRBD1. The CDR3 sequence is 15 residues long. CDR1 MNHEY and CDR2 SMNVEV come from the germline V gene (reference sequence). With 6 bases clipped from V and 8 bases from J, the junction kept 11 bases outside the gene matches. CDR3 in DNA: TGTGCCAGCAGATTAGAAGGACAGGGCGGGGAAAAACTGTTTTTT. Protein product: CASRLEGQGGEKLFF.